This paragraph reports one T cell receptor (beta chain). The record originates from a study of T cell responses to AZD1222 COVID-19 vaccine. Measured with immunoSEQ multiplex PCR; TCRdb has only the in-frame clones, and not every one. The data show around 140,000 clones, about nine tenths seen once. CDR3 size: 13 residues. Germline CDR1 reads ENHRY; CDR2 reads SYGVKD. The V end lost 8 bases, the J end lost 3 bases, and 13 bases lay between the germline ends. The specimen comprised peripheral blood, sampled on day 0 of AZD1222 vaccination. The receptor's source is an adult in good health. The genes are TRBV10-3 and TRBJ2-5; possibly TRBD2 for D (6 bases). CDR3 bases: TGTGCCATCGCTAATGGCGGGGAAGAGACCCAGTACTTC. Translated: CAIANGGEETQYF.